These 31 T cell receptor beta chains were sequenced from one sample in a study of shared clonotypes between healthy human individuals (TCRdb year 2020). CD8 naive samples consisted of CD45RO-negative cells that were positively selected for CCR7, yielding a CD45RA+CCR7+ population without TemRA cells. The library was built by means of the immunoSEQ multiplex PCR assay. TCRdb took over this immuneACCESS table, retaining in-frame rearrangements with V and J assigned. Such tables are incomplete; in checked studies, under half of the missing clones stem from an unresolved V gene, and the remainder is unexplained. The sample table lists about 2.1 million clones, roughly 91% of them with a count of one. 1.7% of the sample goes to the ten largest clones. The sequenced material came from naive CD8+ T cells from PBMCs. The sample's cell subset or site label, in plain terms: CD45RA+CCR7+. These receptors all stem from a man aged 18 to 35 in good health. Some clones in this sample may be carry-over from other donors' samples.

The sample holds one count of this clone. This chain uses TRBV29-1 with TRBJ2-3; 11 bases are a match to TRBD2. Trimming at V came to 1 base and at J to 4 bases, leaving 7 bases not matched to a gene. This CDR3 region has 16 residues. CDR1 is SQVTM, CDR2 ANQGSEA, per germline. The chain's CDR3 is CSVEGALAGEADTQYF. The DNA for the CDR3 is TGCAGCGTTGAAGGCGCACTAGCGGGAGAGGCAGATACGCAGTATTTT.

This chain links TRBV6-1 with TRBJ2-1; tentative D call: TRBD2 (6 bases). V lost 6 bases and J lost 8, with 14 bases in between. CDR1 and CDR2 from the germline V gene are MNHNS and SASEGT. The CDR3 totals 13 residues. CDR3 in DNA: TGTGCCAGCAGGATGGAGGGAGTACATGAGCAGTTCTTC. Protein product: CASRMEGVHEQFF.

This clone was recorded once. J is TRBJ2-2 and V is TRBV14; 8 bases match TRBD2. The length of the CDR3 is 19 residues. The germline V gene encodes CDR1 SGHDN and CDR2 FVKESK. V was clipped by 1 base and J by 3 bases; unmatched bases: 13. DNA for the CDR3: TGTGCCAGCAGCCAAGGAAACCTCGGACAGCGGGGGCACACCGGGGAGCTGTTTTTT. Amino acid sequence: CASSQGNLGQRGHTGELFF.

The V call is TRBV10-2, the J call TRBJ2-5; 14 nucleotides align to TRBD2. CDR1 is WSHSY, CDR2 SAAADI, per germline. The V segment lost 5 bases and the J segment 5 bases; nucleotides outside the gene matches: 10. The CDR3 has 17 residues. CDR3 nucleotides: TGCGCCAGCAGTTACGGACTAGCGGGAGGCCTGGGGGAGACCCAGTACTTC. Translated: CASSYGLAGGLGETQYF.

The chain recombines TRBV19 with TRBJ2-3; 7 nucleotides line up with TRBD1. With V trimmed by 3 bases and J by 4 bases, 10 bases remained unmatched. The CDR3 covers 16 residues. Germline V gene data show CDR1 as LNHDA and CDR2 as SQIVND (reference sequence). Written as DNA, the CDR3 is TGTGCCAGTAGTATGCTTGAAGGGGGCGCGTCAGATACGCAGTATTTT. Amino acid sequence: CASSMLEGGASDTQYF.

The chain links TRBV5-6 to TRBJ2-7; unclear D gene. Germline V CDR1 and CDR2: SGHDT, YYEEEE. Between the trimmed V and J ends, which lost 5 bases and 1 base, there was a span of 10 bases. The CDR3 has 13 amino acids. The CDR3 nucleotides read TGTGCCAGCAGTCGACGGATATCCTACGAGCAGTACTTC. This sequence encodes CASSRRISYEQYF.

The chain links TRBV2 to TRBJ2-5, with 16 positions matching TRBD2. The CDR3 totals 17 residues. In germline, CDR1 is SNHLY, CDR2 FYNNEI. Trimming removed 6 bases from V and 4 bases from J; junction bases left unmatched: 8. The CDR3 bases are TGTGCCAGCAGGCCGAGGGGACTAGCGGGAGGGCGAGAGACCCAGTACTTC. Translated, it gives CASRPRGLAGGRETQYF.

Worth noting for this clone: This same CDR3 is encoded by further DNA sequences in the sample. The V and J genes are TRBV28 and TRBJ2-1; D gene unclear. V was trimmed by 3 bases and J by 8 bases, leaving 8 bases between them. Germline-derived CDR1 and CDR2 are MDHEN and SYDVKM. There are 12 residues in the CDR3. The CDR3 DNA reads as TGTGCCAGCAGTTTTAGGGCTGATGAGCAGTTCTTC. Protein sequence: CASSFRADEQFF.

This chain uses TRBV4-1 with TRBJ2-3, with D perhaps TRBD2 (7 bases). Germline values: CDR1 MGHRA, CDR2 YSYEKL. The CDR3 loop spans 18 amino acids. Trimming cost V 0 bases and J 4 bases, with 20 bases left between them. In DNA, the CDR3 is TGCGCCAGCAGCCAAGAGCCCCCCCTAGCGGAGGGGGCAGATACGCAGTATTTT. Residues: CASSQEPPLAEGADTQYF.

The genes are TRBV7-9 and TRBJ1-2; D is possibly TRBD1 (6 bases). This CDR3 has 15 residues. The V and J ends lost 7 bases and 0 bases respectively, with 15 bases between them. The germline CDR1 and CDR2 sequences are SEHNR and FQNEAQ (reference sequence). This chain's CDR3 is CASTPWGQTNYGYTF. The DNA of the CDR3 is TGTGCCAGCACACCCTGGGGGCAGACTAACTATGGCTACACCTTC. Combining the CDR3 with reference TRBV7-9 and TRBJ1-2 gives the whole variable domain DTGVSQNPRHKITKRGQNVTFRCDPISEHNRLYWYRQTLGQGPEFLTYFQNEAQLEKSRLLSDRFSAERPKGSFSTLEIQRTEQGDSAMYLCASTPWGQTNYGYTFGSGTRLTVV.

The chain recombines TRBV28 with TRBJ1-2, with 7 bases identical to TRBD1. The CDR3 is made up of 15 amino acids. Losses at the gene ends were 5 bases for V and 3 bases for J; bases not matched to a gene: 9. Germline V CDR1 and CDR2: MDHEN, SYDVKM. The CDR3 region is CASSEGAGGDYGYTF. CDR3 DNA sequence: TGTGCCAGCAGTGAAGGGGCAGGGGGTGACTATGGCTACACCTTC.

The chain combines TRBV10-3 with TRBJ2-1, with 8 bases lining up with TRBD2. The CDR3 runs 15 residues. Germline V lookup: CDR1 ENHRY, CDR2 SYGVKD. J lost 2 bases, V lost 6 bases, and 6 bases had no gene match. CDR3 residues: CAIRGSGMTYNEQFF. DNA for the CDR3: TGTGCCATCAGGGGTAGCGGGATGACCTACAATGAGCAGTTCTTC.

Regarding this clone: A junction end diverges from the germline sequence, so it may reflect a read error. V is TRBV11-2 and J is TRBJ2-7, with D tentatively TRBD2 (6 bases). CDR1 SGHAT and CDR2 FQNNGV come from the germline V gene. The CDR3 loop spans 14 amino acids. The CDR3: CASSRGQGLYGQYF. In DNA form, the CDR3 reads TGTGCCAGCAGCCGAGGTCAGGGACTTTACGGGCAGTACTTC.

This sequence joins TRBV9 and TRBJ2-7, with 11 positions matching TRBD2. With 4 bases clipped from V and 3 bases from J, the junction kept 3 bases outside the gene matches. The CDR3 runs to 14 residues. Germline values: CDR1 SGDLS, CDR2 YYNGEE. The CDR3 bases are TGTGCCAGCAGCATCGGGACTAGCGGCTACGAGCAGTACTTC. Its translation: CASSIGTSGYEQYF.

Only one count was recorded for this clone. In nucleotides, the CDR3 is TGCAGCGGTGGACAGGACTCCACCGGGGAGCTGTTTTTT. Residues: CSGGQDSTGELFF. The chain carries TRBV29-1 and TRBJ2-2, with TRBD1 matching 7 bases. This CDR3 is 13 amino acids long. Trimming took 7 bases from V and 4 from J; bases not matched to a gene: 6. The germline CDR1 and CDR2 sequences are SQVTM and ANQGSEA.

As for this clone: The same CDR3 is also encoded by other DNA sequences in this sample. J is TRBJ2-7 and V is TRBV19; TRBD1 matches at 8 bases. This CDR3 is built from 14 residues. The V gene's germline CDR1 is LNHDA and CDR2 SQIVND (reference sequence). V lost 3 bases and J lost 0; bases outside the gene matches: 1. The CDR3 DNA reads TGTGCCAGTAGTATCAGGGGGCGCTCCTACGAGCAGTACTTC. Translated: CASSIRGRSYEQYF.

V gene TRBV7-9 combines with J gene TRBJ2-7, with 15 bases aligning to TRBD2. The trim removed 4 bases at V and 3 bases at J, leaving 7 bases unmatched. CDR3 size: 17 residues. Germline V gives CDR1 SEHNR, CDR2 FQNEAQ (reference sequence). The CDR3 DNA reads TGTGCCAGCAGCTCCTCCGGGACTAGCGGGAGGTTCTACGAGCAGTACTTC. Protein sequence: CASSSSGTSGRFYEQYF.

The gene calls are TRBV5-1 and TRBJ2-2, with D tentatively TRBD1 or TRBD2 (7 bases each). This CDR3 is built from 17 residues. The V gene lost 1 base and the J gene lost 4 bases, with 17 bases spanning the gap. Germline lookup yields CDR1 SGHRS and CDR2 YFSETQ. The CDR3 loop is CASSLTQTGTITGELFF. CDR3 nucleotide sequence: TGCGCCAGCAGCTTGACGCAGACAGGGACTATCACCGGGGAGCTGTTTTTT. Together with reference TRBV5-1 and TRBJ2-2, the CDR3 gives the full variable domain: KAGVTQTPRYLIKTRGQQVTLSCSPISGHRSVSWYQQTPGQGLQFLFEYFSETQRNKGNFPGRFSGRQFSNSRSEMNVSTLELGDSALYLCASSLTQTGTITGELFFGEGSRLTVL.

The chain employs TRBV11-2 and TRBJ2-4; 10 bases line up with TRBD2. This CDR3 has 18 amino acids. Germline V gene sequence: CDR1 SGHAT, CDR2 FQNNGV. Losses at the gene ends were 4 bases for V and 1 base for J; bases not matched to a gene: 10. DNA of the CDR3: TGTGCCAGCAGCTCAGCGGGAGGGCCACGCAGGGCCAAAAACATTCAGTACTTC. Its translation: CASSSAGGPRRAKNIQYF.

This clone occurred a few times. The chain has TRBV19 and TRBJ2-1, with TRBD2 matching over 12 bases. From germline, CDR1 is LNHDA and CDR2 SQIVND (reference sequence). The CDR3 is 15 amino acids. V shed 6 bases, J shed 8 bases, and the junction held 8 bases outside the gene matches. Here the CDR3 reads CASRRTSGIMDEQFF. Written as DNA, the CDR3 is TGTGCCAGTAGACGGACTAGCGGGATAATGGATGAGCAGTTCTTC.

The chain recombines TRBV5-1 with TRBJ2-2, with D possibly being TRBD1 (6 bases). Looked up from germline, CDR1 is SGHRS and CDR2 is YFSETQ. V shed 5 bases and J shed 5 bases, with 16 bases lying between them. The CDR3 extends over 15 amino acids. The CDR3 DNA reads TGCGCCAGCAGTTTGAGGACAGAAAAGACCGGGGAGCTGTTTTTT. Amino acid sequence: CASSLRTEKTGELFF.

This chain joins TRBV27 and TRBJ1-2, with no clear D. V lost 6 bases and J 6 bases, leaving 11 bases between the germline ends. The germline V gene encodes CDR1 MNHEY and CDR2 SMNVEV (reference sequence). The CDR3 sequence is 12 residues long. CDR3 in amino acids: CASRYRPHGYTF. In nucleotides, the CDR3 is TGTGCCAGCAGATACCGGCCTCATGGCTACACCTTC.

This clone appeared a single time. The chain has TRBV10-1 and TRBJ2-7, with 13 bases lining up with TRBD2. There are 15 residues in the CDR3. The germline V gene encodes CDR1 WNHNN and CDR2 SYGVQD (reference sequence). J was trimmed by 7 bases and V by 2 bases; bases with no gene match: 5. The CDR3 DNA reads TGCGCCAGCAGTGAGGGACTAGCGGGAGCTGTAGAGCAGTACTTC. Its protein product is CASSEGLAGAVEQYF.

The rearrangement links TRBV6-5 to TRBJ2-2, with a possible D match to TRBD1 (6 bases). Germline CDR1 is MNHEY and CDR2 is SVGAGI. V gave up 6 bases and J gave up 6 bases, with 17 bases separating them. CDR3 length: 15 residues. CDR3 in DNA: TGTGCCAGCAGCGCCGGGACAAGGGGTCCCGGGGAGCTGTTTTTT. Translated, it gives CASSAGTRGPGELFF.

In nucleotides, the CDR3 is TGCGCCAGCAGCTCCGGGAGTAACACTGAAGCTTTCTTT. Its translation: CASSSGSNTEAFF. The chain combines TRBV4-3 with TRBJ1-1; D remains unclear. The length of the CDR3 is 13 residues. V lost 5 bases, J lost 2 bases, and 9 bases lay in between. In germline, CDR1 is LGHNA, CDR2 YSLEER.

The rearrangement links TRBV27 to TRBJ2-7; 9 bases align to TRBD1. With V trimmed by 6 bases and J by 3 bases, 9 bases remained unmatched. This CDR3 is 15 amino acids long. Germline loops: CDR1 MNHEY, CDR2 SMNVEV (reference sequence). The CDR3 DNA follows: TGTGCCAGCAGCCCCGGGACAGGGATTAGCTACGAGCAGTACTTC. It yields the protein CASSPGTGISYEQYF.

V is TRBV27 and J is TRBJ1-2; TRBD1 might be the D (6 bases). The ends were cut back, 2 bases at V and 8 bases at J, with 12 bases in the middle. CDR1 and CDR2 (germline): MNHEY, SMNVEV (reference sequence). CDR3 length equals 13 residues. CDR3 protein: CASSLQGTGGYTF. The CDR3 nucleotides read TGTGCCAGCAGTTTACAGGGGACGGGGGGCTACACCTTC.

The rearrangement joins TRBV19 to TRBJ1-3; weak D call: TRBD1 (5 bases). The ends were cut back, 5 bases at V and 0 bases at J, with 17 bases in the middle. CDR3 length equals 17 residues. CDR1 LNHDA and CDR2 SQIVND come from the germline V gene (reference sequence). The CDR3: CASSGGEAVFSGNTIYF. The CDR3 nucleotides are TGTGCCAGTAGTGGGGGAGAGGCCGTATTCTCTGGAAACACCATATATTTT. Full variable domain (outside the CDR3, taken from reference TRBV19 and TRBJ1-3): DGGITQSPKYLFRKEGQNVTLSCEQNLNHDAMYWYRQDPGQGLRLIYYSQIVNDFQKGDIAEGYSVSREKKESFPLTVTSAQKNPTAFYLCASSGGEAVFSGNTIYFGEGSWLTVV.

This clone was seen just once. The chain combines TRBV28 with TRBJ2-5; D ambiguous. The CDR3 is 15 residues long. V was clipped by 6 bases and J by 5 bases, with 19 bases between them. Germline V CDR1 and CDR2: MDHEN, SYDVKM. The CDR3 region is CASRTLGMRSETQYF. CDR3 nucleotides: TGTGCCAGCAGAACCCTAGGGATGAGGTCGGAGACCCAGTACTTC.

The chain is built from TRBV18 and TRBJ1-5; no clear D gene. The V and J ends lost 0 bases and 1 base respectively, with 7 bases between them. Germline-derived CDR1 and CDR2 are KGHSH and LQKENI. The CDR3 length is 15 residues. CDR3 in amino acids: CASSPPGRSNQPQHF. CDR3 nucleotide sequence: TGTGCCAGCTCACCACCAGGGAGGAGCAATCAGCCCCAGCATTTT.

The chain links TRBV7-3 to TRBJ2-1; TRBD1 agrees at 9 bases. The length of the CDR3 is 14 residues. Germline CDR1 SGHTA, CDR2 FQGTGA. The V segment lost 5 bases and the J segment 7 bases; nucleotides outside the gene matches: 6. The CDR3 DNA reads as TGTGCCAGCAGCCCGACCGGGACAGGGAATGAGCAGTTCTTC. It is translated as CASSPTGTGNEQFF.